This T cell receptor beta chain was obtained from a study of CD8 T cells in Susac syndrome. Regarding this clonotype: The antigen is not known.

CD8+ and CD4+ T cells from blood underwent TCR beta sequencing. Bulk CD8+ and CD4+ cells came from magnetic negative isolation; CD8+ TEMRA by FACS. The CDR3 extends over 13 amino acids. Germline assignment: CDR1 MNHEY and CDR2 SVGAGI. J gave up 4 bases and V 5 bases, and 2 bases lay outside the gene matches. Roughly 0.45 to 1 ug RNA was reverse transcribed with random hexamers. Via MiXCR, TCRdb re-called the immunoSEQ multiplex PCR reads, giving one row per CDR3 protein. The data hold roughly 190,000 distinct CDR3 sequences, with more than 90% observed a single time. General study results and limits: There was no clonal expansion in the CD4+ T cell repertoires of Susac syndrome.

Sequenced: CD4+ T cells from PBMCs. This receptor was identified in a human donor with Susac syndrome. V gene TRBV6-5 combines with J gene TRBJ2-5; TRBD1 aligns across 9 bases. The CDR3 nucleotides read TGTGCCAGCAGTCAGGGACAGGGAGAGACCCAGTACTTC. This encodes CASSQGQGETQYF.